The next 14 T cell receptor beta chains were all read from a single sample in a study of cytomegalovirus exposure and HLA in healthy donors. Sequenced by immunoSEQ multiplex PCR; TCRdb stores in-frame clones only, minus some. The table shows 55,000 to 70,000 clones, with roughly 94% occurring only once. The sequencing sample was made of PBMCs. These receptors were taken from a man between 18 and 35 years old in good health and CMV-seronegative.

The genes are TRBV27 and TRBJ2-2; D gene ambiguous. V was shortened by 8 bases and J by 6 bases, with 16 bases between the two germline ends. The germline V gene has CDR1 MNHEY and CDR2 SMNVEV (reference sequence). This CDR3 comprises 14 residues. CDR3 residues: CASFPRGEPGELFF. CDR3 in DNA: TGTGCCAGCTTTCCGCGTGGAGAACCCGGGGAGCTGTTTTTT.

This rearrangement joins TRBV30 to TRBJ2-5, with 11 bases identical to TRBD1. The germline gives CDR1 GTSNPN, CDR2 SVGIG (reference sequence). The CDR3 spans 13 residues. After removal of 3 bases from V and 7 bases from J, the junction contained 4 bases not matched to a gene. The CDR3 DNA reads as TGTGCCTGGAGCCCGGGACAGGGGGGGACCCAGTACTTC. Encoded protein: CAWSPGQGGTQYF.

The chain carries TRBV7-2 and TRBJ1-1, with TRBD1 identical over 11 bases. V was clipped by 3 bases and J by 2 bases; unmatched bases: 8. The CDR3 is made up of 17 amino acids. The germline V gene encodes CDR1 SGHTA and CDR2 FQGNSA. The CDR3 here is CASSFGQGAPPNTEAFF. CDR3 coding DNA: TGTGCCAGCAGCTTCGGACAGGGGGCGCCTCCTAACACTGAAGCTTTCTTT. The full variable domain, completed using reference TRBV7-2 and TRBJ1-1, is GAGVSQSPSNKVTEKGKDVELRCDPISGHTALYWYRQSLGQGLEFLIYFQGNSAPDKSGLPSDRFSAERTGGSVSTLTIQRTQQEDSAVYLCASSFGQGAPPNTEAFFGQGTRLTVV.

The CDR3 nucleotides are TGTGCCAGCAGTTACCGACAGGGGAATTGGAACACTGAAGCTTTCTTT. Translation: CASSYRQGNWNTEAFF. V is TRBV6-5 and J is TRBJ1-1, with 8 bases matching TRBD1. The germline gives CDR1 MNHEY, CDR2 SVGAGI. V trimming: 2 bases; J trimming: 1 base; junction bases outside the gene matches: 6. The CDR3 contains 16 residues.

The chain couples TRBV7-9 to TRBJ1-2; TRBD1 is a possible D gene (5 bases). Trimming shortened V by 2 bases and J by 6 bases, and 13 bases separated the two germline ends. The CDR3 consists of 14 residues. CDR1 and CDR2 (germline): SEHNR, FQNEAQ (reference sequence). DNA for the CDR3: TGTGCCAGCAGCTTATCACAGGTCGTAGATGGCTACACCTTC. Translating gives CASSLSQVVDGYTF. Full variable domain (missing parts from reference TRBV7-9 and TRBJ1-2): DTGVSQNPRHKITKRGQNVTFRCDPISEHNRLYWYRQTLGQGPEFLTYFQNEAQLEKSRLLSDRFSAERPKGSFSTLEIQRTEQGDSAMYLCASSLSQVVDGYTFGSGTRLTVV.

V and J are TRBV28 and TRBJ2-5; 14 nucleotides align to TRBD2. The germline gives CDR1 MDHEN, CDR2 SYDVKM. V was pared by 6 bases and J by 4 bases, with 7 bases of the junction left unmatched. This CDR3 has 16 amino acids. The DNA for the CDR3 is TGTGCCAGCAGCCTTGGACTAGCGGGAGGTTTAGAGACCCAGTACTTC. Protein sequence: CASSLGLAGGLETQYF.

The chain joins TRBV5-1 to TRBJ2-7, with D hard to call. There are 14 residues in the CDR3. Trimming took 6 bases from V and 0 from J, leaving 13 bases between them. Germline values: CDR1 SGHRS, CDR2 YFSETQ. Here the CDR3 reads CASKELLSSYEQYF. CDR3 coding DNA: TGCGCCAGCAAAGAACTTTTGAGCTCCTACGAGCAGTACTTC.

V is TRBV5-6 and J is TRBJ2-5, with D tentatively TRBD2 (6 bases). The V and J ends lost 0 bases and 5 bases respectively, with 8 bases between them. The germline V gene encodes CDR1 SGHDT and CDR2 YYEEEE. This CDR3 spans 13 amino acids. CDR3 loop: CASSLVGGETQYF. DNA for the CDR3: TGTGCCAGCAGCTTGGTGGGAGGTGAGACCCAGTACTTC.

This clone was observed a single time. V gene TRBV5-1 combines with J gene TRBJ2-6; 7 bases fit TRBD2. Germline CDR1 SGHRS, CDR2 YFSETQ. The CDR3 has 18 amino acids. J was trimmed by 0 bases and V by 4 bases; bases with no gene match: 10. CDR3 amino acids: CASSLQPGGTSGANVLTF. DNA for the CDR3: TGCGCCAGCAGCCTCCAACCGGGAGGAACCTCTGGGGCCAACGTCCTGACTTTC.

V usage is TRBV29-1 and J usage is TRBJ2-7; 7 bases are shared with TRBD1. The CDR3 spans 11 residues. The germline gives CDR1 SQVTM, CDR2 ANQGSEA. Unmatched junction bases numbered 3, after V lost 7 bases and J lost 3 bases. The CDR3 loop reads CSAWDSYEQYF. Written as DNA, the CDR3 is TGCAGCGCCTGGGACAGCTACGAGCAGTACTTC.

The chain has TRBV19 and TRBJ2-3; 8 nucleotides align to TRBD1. Unmatched junction bases numbered 3, after V lost 5 bases and J lost 5 bases. Germline values: CDR1 LNHDA, CDR2 SQIVND (reference sequence). The CDR3 is 13 residues long. The CDR3 bases are TGTGCCAGTAGTCCTACAGGGGGAGATACGCAGTATTTT. It codes for CASSPTGGDTQYF.

The genes are TRBV5-1 and TRBJ2-7; TRBD2 matches 15 bases. The V gene's germline CDR1 is SGHRS and CDR2 YFSETQ. There are 15 residues in the CDR3. Trimming took 4 bases from V and 4 from J; bases not matched to a gene: 3. CDR3 coding DNA: TGCGCCAGCAGCGAAGGGACTAGCGGGAGGTACGAGCAGTACTTC. It is translated as CASSEGTSGRYEQYF.

The chain recombines TRBV28 with TRBJ1-4, with 7 bases identical to TRBD1. Germline CDR1 is MDHEN and CDR2 is SYDVKM. V lost 6 bases, J lost 3 bases, and 4 bases stayed unmatched. The CDR3 loop spans 14 amino acids. The CDR3: CASSIQGSNEKLFF. The CDR3 nucleotides read TGTGCCAGCAGCATACAGGGGTCTAATGAAAAACTGTTTTTT.

This chain uses TRBV19 with TRBJ1-5, with 7 bases fitting TRBD1. CDR3 length: 15 amino acids. The V gene's germline CDR1 is LNHDA and CDR2 SQIVND (reference sequence). J lost 5 bases, V lost 5 bases, and 9 bases had no gene match. The CDR3 DNA reads TGTGCCAGTAGTCTACGACAGGGCGAGCATCAGCCCCAGCATTTT. Residues: CASSLRQGEHQPQHF.